These 30 T cell receptor beta chains were sequenced from one sample in a study of T cells in Graves' hyperthyroidism and ophthalmopathy. It was RNA transcripts that yielded the amplified TCR beta CDR3 regions. With the HTBI primer set, the TCR CDR3 went through a first round of RT-PCR. TCRdb reprocessed the multiplex PCR reads with MiXCR, giving one entry per CDR3 protein. The sample contains fewer than 25,000 distinct CDR3 sequences, about half of which appear only once. Sample: blood. These receptors originate from a middle-aged woman with Graves' hyperthyroidism that later progressed to Graves' ophthalmopathy.

The chain couples TRBV5-1 to TRBJ2-3, with D possibly being TRBD1 (5 bases). The CDR3 contains 13 residues. V was trimmed by 1 base and J by 4 bases, leaving 7 bases between them. Germline loops: CDR1 SGHRS, CDR2 YFSETQ. The CDR3 bases are TGCGCCAGCAGCTTGAGACAGTCAGATACGCAGTATTTT. This translates into CASSLRQSDTQYF.

This clonotype occurred once. As the CDR3 is not closed by the conserved phenylalanine or tryptophan, this likely results from a read error. The chain employs TRBV5-8 and TRBJ1-3; no clear D. The CDR3 runs 14 residues. The V and J ends lost 0 bases and 7 bases respectively, with 11 bases between them. Germline V CDR1 and CDR2: SGHTS, YDEGEE. CDR3 amino acids: CASSLVSQRNTIYL. CDR3 coding DNA: TGTGCCAGCAGCTTGGTTTCACAGAGGAACACCATATATCTT.

The chain employs TRBV20-1 and TRBJ2-7, with D perhaps matching TRBD1 or TRBD2 (5 bases each). V lost 6 bases, J lost 0 bases, and 18 bases lay in between. CDR1 DFQATT and CDR2 SNEGSKA come from the germline V gene (reference sequence). The CDR3 loop spans 15 amino acids. The CDR3 sequence is CSAEGWDGTSYEQYF. The CDR3 coding sequence is TGCAGTGCCGAGGGTTGGGACGGAACCTCCTACGAGCAGTACTTC.

This sequence joins TRBV24-1 and TRBJ2-7; D may correspond to TRBD1 or TRBD2 (5 bases each). The CDR3 runs to 15 residues. Between the trimmed V and J ends, which lost 2 bases and 2 bases, there was a span of 12 bases. From germline, CDR1 is KGHDR and CDR2 SFDVKD. The CDR3, as DNA: TGTGCCACCAGTGATTCCGGGACGGCAGCCTACGAGCAGTACTTC. Protein product: CATSDSGTAAYEQYF.

Regarding this clonotype: Since no conserved phenylalanine or tryptophan closes the CDR3, a read error is the likely cause. The rearrangement joins TRBV28 to TRBJ1-1; D might be TRBD1 (6 bases). Germline V gene lookup returns CDR1 MDHEN and CDR2 SYDVKM. The CDR3 loop spans 10 amino acids. CDR3 bases: TGTGCCAGAAGGGACACCGAAGCTTTCATT. Residues: CARRDTEAFI.

J is TRBJ2-5 and V is TRBV10-1; D remains ambiguous. The V and J ends lost 0 bases and 7 bases respectively, with 9 bases between them. CDR3 length: 13 amino acids. The germline V gene encodes CDR1 WNHNN and CDR2 SYGVQD (reference sequence). The CDR3 DNA follows: TGCGCCAGCAGTGAGTCGAGGTGGGGGACCCAGTACTTC. This encodes CASSESRWGTQYF.

Ten or more counts support this clonotype. This chain joins TRBV5-8 and TRBJ2-1; 9 positions agree with TRBD2. Germline-derived CDR1 and CDR2 are SGHTS and YDEGEE. The CDR3 has 15 residues. With V trimmed by 0 bases and J by 4 bases, 2 bases remained unmatched. CDR3 DNA: TGTGCCAGCAGCTTGGCGCGGGGGGGGTACAATGAGCAGTTCTTC. Its translation: CASSLARGGYNEQFF.

This clonotype was counted once. The V call is TRBV19, the J call TRBJ1-2; D gene uncertain. Trimming took off 3 bases at V and 7 bases at J, with 12 bases between the two ends. Germline assignment: CDR1 LNHDA and CDR2 SQIVND (reference sequence). The CDR3 loop spans 13 amino acids. CDR3 residues: CASSMVGGSGYTF. The CDR3 region has the DNA TGTGCCAGTAGTATGGTAGGAGGGAGTGGCTACACCTTC.

The chain joins TRBV7-9 to TRBJ1-1, with 7 bases lining up with TRBD1. The CDR3 runs 15 residues. Germline V CDR1 and CDR2: SEHNR, FQNEAQ (reference sequence). The ends lost 5 bases at V and 0 bases at J; junction bases unmatched: 6. The CDR3 region has the DNA TGTGCCAGCAGCCCAACCGGGACAGTGAACACTGAAGCTTTCTTT. Amino acids: CASSPTGTVNTEAFF.

This chain uses TRBV28 with TRBJ2-1, with 7 bases fitting TRBD1. The length of the CDR3 is 12 residues. The germline V gene has CDR1 MDHEN and CDR2 SYDVKM. V was clipped by 10 bases and J by 3 bases; unmatched bases: 3. The CDR3 protein is CAIQGDYNEQFF. DNA of the CDR3: TGTGCCATTCAGGGGGACTACAATGAGCAGTTCTTC.

This clonotype has ten or more counts. The chain joins TRBV20-1 to TRBJ1-1, with D possibly TRBD1 on 5 matching bases. Germline V gene data show CDR1 as DFQATT and CDR2 as SNEGSKA (reference sequence). This CDR3 is built from 14 residues. V was pared by 2 bases and J by 1 base, with 11 bases between. The CDR3 reads CSARKGTSNTEAFF. In DNA, the CDR3 is TGCAGTGCTAGAAAGGGGACTTCGAACACTGAAGCTTTCTTT.

This clonotype was counted many times. This sequence joins TRBV19 and TRBJ1-1; D unclear. Per the germline V gene, CDR1 is LNHDA and CDR2 is SQIVND (reference sequence). This CDR3 comprises 15 residues. The V end was cut by 3 bases, the J end by 5 bases, with 16 bases between. Written as DNA, the CDR3 is TGTGCCAGTAGTATTACGCCGGGCCAAGGGACTGAAGCTTTCTTT. Its protein product is CASSITPGQGTEAFF.

The table lists this clonotype with a few counts. The J gene is TRBJ1-6, the V gene TRBV20-1; D unclear. The germline V and J ends were trimmed by 3 bases and 7 bases, with 13 bases remaining between them. This CDR3 region has 14 residues. Germline-derived CDR1 and CDR2 are DFQATT and SNEGSKA (reference sequence). This chain's CDR3 is CSAREEGPNSPLHF. CDR3 DNA: TGCAGTGCTAGGGAAGAGGGCCCAAATTCACCCCTCCACTTT.

Of note for this clonotype: The CDR3 does not close with the conserved phenylalanine or tryptophan, likely indicating a read error. The gene calls are TRBV5-8 and TRBJ2-6, with TRBD1 matching over 7 bases. CDR1 and CDR2 from the germline V gene are SGHTS and YDEGEE. This CDR3 has 20 residues. CDR3 sequence: CASSLATGDVFFSGANGLTL. Written as DNA, the CDR3 is TGTGCCAGCAGCTTGGCTACAGGGGACGTTTTCTTTTCTGGGGCCAACGGCCTGACTCTC.

This clonotype has a count of ten or more. The chain employs TRBV11-2 and TRBJ1-6, with D uncertain. Germline CDR1 and CDR2: SGHAT and FQNNGV. V lost 1 base to trimming and J lost 6 bases, with 10 bases between them. This CDR3 comprises 15 residues. The CDR3 DNA reads as TGTGCCAGCAGCTTAGGTGGCAGGTTTAATTCACCCCTCCACTTT. Its translation is CASSLGGRFNSPLHF. Together with reference TRBV11-2 and TRBJ1-6, the CDR3 gives the full variable domain: EAGVAQSPRYKIIEKRQSVAFWCNPISGHATLYWYQQILGQGPKLLIQFQNNGVVDDSQLPKDRFSAERLKGVDSTLKIQPAKLEDSAVYLCASSLGGRFNSPLHFGNGTRLTVT.

The chain is built from TRBV7-3 and TRBJ2-7; 10 bases fit TRBD1. V was clipped by 5 bases and J by 5 bases; unmatched bases: 12. The CDR3 is made up of 16 amino acids. Germline V lookup: CDR1 SGHTA, CDR2 FQGTGA. The CDR3 nucleotides read TGTGCCAGCAGCCCGGGGGAGGACAGGGGGTTCCACGAGCAGTACTTC. It encodes CASSPGEDRGFHEQYF.

The rearrangement uses TRBV20-1 and TRBJ2-7; D gene uncertain. This CDR3 has 13 amino acids. V dropped 5 bases and J dropped 2 bases, with 13 bases sitting between them. CDR1 and CDR2 (germline): DFQATT, SNEGSKA (reference sequence). CDR3 in amino acids: CSAPRYSAYEQYF. CDR3 coding DNA: TGCAGTGCTCCCCGCTACTCGGCCTACGAGCAGTACTTC.

V gene TRBV6-2 or TRBV6-3 combines with J gene TRBJ2-1, with 8 bases aligning to TRBD2. Germline CDR1 reads MNHEY; CDR2 reads SVGEGT. The V gene end was trimmed by 6 bases and the J gene end by 8 bases; junction bases not matched to a gene: 9. The CDR3 covers 14 residues. The CDR3 nucleotides read TGTGCCAGCAGCATAAGCGGGAGTCATGATGAGCAGTTCTTC. It specifies CASSISGSHDEQFF.

A remark on this clonotype: The junction does not match germline at one end; this may be a read error. The chain employs TRBV11-2 and TRBJ2-3; D might be TRBD2 (5 bases). Germline V gene lookup returns CDR1 SGHAT and CDR2 FQNNGV. The CDR3 extends over 15 amino acids. DNA of the CDR3: TGTGCCAGCAGAGCCCTGCGGGCCGAGCATGGTACGCAGTGTTTT. Residues: CASRALRAEHGTQCF.

Only a few counts were recorded for this clonotype. The chain is built from TRBV20-1 and TRBJ2-7; 11 nucleotides align to TRBD2. V was clipped by 1 base and J by 6 bases; unmatched bases: 8. Germline V gene sequence: CDR1 DFQATT, CDR2 SNEGSKA (reference sequence). The CDR3 is 15 amino acids. The CDR3 reads CSARGSRTSGREQYF. CDR3 DNA sequence: TGCAGTGCTAGAGGTAGTCGGACTAGCGGGCGCGAGCAGTACTTC.

This chain connects TRBV7-9 to TRBJ1-4; D unresolved. CDR3 length: 14 residues. Trimming removed 2 bases at V and 5 bases at J, with 9 bases between. Germline assignment: CDR1 SEHNR and CDR2 FQNEAQ (reference sequence). The CDR3 DNA reads TGTGCCAGCAGCTTAAGGAGAGAAAATGAAAAACTGTTTTTT. This encodes CASSLRRENEKLFF.

The chain links TRBV6-1 to TRBJ1-1; a weak D match, TRBD1 (5 bases). Trimming removed 11 bases from V and 1 base from J, with 8 bases in between. Germline V gene data show CDR1 as MNHNS and CDR2 as SASEGT. CDR3 length: 11 amino acids. CDR3 sequence reads: CAARANTEAFF. The CDR3 nucleotides are TGTGCCGCCAGGGCGAACACTGAAGCTTTCTTT.

The chain links TRBV2 to TRBJ2-7; either TRBD1 or TRBD2 may supply D (5 bases each). Trimming took off 3 bases at V and 6 bases at J, with 15 bases between the two ends. The germline V gene encodes CDR1 SNHLY and CDR2 FYNNEI. The CDR3 contains 14 residues. Here the CDR3 reads CASSEFGGRAEQYF. In DNA, the CDR3 is TGTGCCAGCAGTGAGTTTGGGGGACGGGCCGAGCAGTACTTC.

This clonotype was detected ten times or more. V and J are TRBV6-2 or TRBV6-3 and TRBJ2-5; 7 nucleotides match TRBD2. The CDR3 spans 14 residues. J was trimmed by 5 bases and V by 2 bases; bases with no gene match: 5. CDR1 and CDR2 from the germline V gene are MNHEY and SVGEGT. The CDR3 is CASSYGREWETQYF. Written as DNA, the CDR3 is TGTGCCAGCAGTTACGGGCGGGAGTGGGAGACCCAGTACTTC.

The chain is built from TRBV7-8 and TRBJ2-3, with 10 bases lining up with TRBD2. The CDR3 consists of 14 residues. Germline CDR1 reads SGHVS; CDR2 reads FQNEAQ. The V gene end was trimmed by 5 bases and the J gene end by 5 bases; junction bases not matched to a gene: 4. Written as DNA, the CDR3 is TGTGCCAGCAGCCAAGTAGCGGGAGGAGATACGCAGTATTTT. This codes for CASSQVAGGDTQYF.

This clonotype was seen only a few times. As the CDR3 is not closed by the conserved phenylalanine or tryptophan, this likely results from a read error. V and J are TRBV13 and TRBJ1-1; D is ambiguous. V lost 1 base and J lost 1, with 7 bases in between. The CDR3 sequence is 14 residues long. CDR1 is PRHDT and CDR2 is FYEKMQ in the germline V gene (reference sequence). This CDR3 is CASSLVAQNTEAFS. The CDR3 DNA reads TGTGCCAGCAGCTTAGTGGCGCAGAACACTGAAGCTTTCTCT.

By sample fraction, this clonotype is medium-sized (0.01 to 0.1%). Written as DNA, the CDR3 is TGTGCCAGCAGCTTAGTTTCCGGCTCCCCCGCCGAGCAGTACTTC. It yields the protein CASSLVSGSPAEQYF. The chain is built from TRBV7-2 and TRBJ2-7; D remains unclear. Germline loops: CDR1 SGHTA, CDR2 FQGNSA. The CDR3 is 15 amino acids. The germline V and J ends were trimmed by 1 base and 6 bases, with 16 bases remaining between them.

The table lists this clonotype with many counts. The CDR3 DNA follows: TGTGCCAGCAGCCTCGGGACAGGTTGGGTACCCCTCCACTTT. Residues: CASSLGTGWVPLHF. This chain links TRBV27 with TRBJ1-6, with 8 bases lining up with TRBD1. V was pared by 6 bases and J by 12 bases, with 10 bases of the junction left unmatched. The CDR3 loop spans 14 amino acids. Germline CDR1 reads MNHEY; CDR2 reads SMNVEV (reference sequence).

The V call is TRBV20-1, the J call TRBJ1-4, with D possibly TRBD1 on 5 matching bases. Per germline, CDR1 DFQATT and CDR2 SNEGSKA (reference sequence). Trimming left V 0 bases short and J 2 bases short, with 10 bases between. The length of the CDR3 is 15 residues. The CDR3 sequence: CSAREVGGTNEKLFF. The CDR3 region has the DNA TGCAGTGCTAGAGAGGTCGGGGGGACTAATGAAAAACTGTTTTTT.

This clonotype occurred a few times. CDR3 coding DNA: TGTGCCAGTAGCAAACAGGGTATCACATCCTACGAGCAGTACTTC. Its protein product is CASSKQGITSYEQYF. The chain recombines TRBV19 with TRBJ2-7, with D possibly being TRBD1 (6 bases). The CDR3 contains 15 residues. V shed 6 bases and J shed 1 base, with 16 bases lying between them. Germline CDR1 LNHDA, CDR2 SQIVND (reference sequence).